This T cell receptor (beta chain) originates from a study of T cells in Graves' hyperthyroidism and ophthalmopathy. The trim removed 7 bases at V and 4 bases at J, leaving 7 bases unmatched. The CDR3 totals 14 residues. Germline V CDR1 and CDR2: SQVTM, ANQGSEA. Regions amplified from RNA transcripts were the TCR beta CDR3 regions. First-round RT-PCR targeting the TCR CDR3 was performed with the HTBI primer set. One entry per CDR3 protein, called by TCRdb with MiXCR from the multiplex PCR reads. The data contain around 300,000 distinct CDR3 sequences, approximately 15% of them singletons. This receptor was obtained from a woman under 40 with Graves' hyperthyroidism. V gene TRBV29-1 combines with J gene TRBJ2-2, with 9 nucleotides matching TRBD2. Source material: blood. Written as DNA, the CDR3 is TGCAGCGGGCAAATAGCGGGAGCCACCGGGGAGCTGTTTTTT. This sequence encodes CSGQIAGATGELFF.